This entry lists 32 T cell receptor beta chains sequenced from one sample in a study of blood T cell repertoires in COVID-19. Assay: immunoSEQ multiplex PCR; the TCRdb copy retains only in-frame clones and omits some. The table lists about 210,000 clones, 85% of them singletons. Sequences were obtained from PBMCs or T cells enriched from blood (not recorded which). The receptors stem from a man between 35 and 55 years old who had recovered from COVID-19.

The rearrangement uses TRBV4-1 and TRBJ2-1; 10 nucleotides line up with TRBD2. Unmatched junction bases numbered 16, after V lost 0 bases and J lost 8 bases. Germline V gene sequence: CDR1 MGHRA, CDR2 YSYEKL. There are 19 residues in the CDR3. The CDR3 region is CASSQDGLKAGGFKHEQFF. DNA for the CDR3: TGCGCCAGCAGCCAAGACGGTCTGAAAGCGGGAGGGTTTAAGCATGAGCAGTTCTTC.

The J gene is TRBJ1-1, the V gene TRBV2; 11 nucleotides line up with TRBD1. This CDR3 region has 14 residues. V shed 6 bases, J shed 11 bases, and the junction held 11 bases outside the gene matches. Germline V gives CDR1 SNHLY, CDR2 FYNNEI. The CDR3 sequence is CASRGTGGDLWAFF. The CDR3 region has the DNA TGTGCCAGCAGAGGGACAGGGGGAGATTTGTGGGCTTTCTTT.

The table lists this clone with a few counts. The rearrangement joins TRBV29-1 to TRBJ1-1; TRBD1 might be the D (5 bases). CDR1 is SQVTM and CDR2 is ANQGSEA in the germline V gene. The CDR3 consists of 11 residues. Trimming left V 6 bases short and J 5 bases short, with 10 bases between. The CDR3 here is CSVGDLTEAFF. The DNA of the CDR3 is TGCAGCGTCGGGGACTTAACTGAAGCTTTCTTT.

The chain carries TRBV19 and TRBJ2-2, with D maybe TRBD2 (6 bases). The CDR3 has 17 amino acids. Germline CDR1 LNHDA, CDR2 SQIVND (reference sequence). V was clipped by 3 bases and J by 0 bases, with 14 bases between them. The CDR3 reads CASSIPGGATNTGELFF. The CDR3 DNA is TGTGCCAGTAGTATCCCCGGCGGGGCCACGAACACCGGGGAGCTGTTTTTT.

The chain links TRBV5-1 to TRBJ2-5, with 8 bases lining up with TRBD1. The CDR3 extends over 17 amino acids. Losses at the gene ends were 5 bases for V and 4 bases for J; bases not matched to a gene: 16. Per germline, CDR1 SGHRS and CDR2 YFSETQ. The CDR3 reads CASSEGAGGLTGETQYF. The CDR3 coding sequence is TGCGCCAGCAGTGAAGGGGCAGGGGGCCTTACGGGAGAGACCCAGTACTTC.

This clone was seen just once. The genes are TRBV28 and TRBJ2-3, with 11 bases matching TRBD1. The J segment lost 3 bases and the V segment lost 5 bases, leaving 7 bases of the junction unmatched. Germline loops: CDR1 MDHEN, CDR2 SYDVKM. The CDR3 consists of 16 residues. The DNA for the CDR3 is TGTGCCAGCAGTGGACGGGACAGGGGGGGTACAGATACGCAGTATTTT. It is translated as CASSGRDRGGTDTQYF.

This chain connects TRBV3-1 (or the pseudogene TRBV3-2) to TRBJ1-6, with D maybe TRBD1 (5 bases). V was cut by 4 bases and J by 7 bases, with 17 bases left in between. The CDR3 loop spans 16 amino acids. CDR1 and CDR2 (germline): LGHDT, YNNKEL (reference sequence). Here the CDR3 reads CASSLGTLDLNSPLHF. The CDR3 DNA follows: TGTGCCAGCAGCCTCGGGACTCTTGATCTGAATTCACCCCTCCACTTT.

The gene calls are TRBV19 and TRBJ1-5; the D gene is possibly TRBD1 (5 bases). The germline V gene has CDR1 LNHDA and CDR2 SQIVND (reference sequence). Trimming took 6 bases from V and 5 from J, leaving 14 bases between them. The length of the CDR3 is 14 residues. Here the CDR3 DNA reads TGTGCCAGTAGCCGATCACAGGTCGATCAGCCCCAGCATTTT. Residues: CASSRSQVDQPQHF.

V and J are TRBV23-1 and TRBJ2-2; D call uncertain. TRBV23-1 is an ORF; its function is uncertain. This CDR3 has 16 amino acids. With 1 base removed from V and 0 bases from J, the gap between germline ends came to 9 bases. CDR3 sequence (DNA): TGCGCCAGCAGTCAATATTCGGCGGCGAACACCGGGGAGCTGTTTTTT. Its protein product is CASSQYSAANTGELFF.

V gene TRBV30 combines with J gene TRBJ2-7; 7 bases are shared with TRBD1. From germline, CDR1 is GTSNPN and CDR2 SVGIG (reference sequence). Trimming removed 2 bases from V and 0 bases from J; junction bases left unmatched: 10. The CDR3 has 16 amino acids. The CDR3 coding sequence is TGTGCCTGGAGTCCTAGACAGGGAATCCTCTCCTACGAGCAGTACTTC. Protein: CAWSPRQGILSYEQYF.

This clone has only a few counts. The chain couples TRBV2 to TRBJ1-5, with D tentatively TRBD1 (5 bases). The germline gives CDR1 SNHLY, CDR2 FYNNEI. The CDR3 covers 15 residues. Trimming shortened V by 3 bases and J by 3 bases, and 12 bases separated the two germline ends. The chain's CDR3 is CASSDGGEYNQPQHF. Here the CDR3 DNA reads TGTGCCAGCAGTGATGGAGGGGAATACAATCAGCCCCAGCATTTT. The variable domain in full, with the rest retrieved from reference TRBV2 and TRBJ1-5, is EPEVTQTPSHQVTQMGQEVILRCVPISNHLYFYWYRQILGQKVEFLVSFYNNEISEKSEIFDDQFSVERPDGSNFTLKIRSTKLEDSAMYFCASSDGGEYNQPQHFGDGTRLSIL.

The chain is built from TRBV3-1 (or the pseudogene TRBV3-2) and TRBJ2-3; 8 positions match TRBD2. V trimming: 1 base; J trimming: 0 bases; junction bases outside the gene matches: 3. The CDR3 consists of 16 residues. In germline, CDR1 is LGHDT, CDR2 YNNKEL (reference sequence). The CDR3 is CASSQVAGGSTDTQYF. The CDR3 nucleotides read TGTGCCAGCAGCCAAGTGGCGGGAGGTAGCACAGATACGCAGTATTTT.

This clone was observed a handful of times. This chain joins TRBV19 and TRBJ1-1; 12 bases are a match to TRBD1. Germline trimming cut 8 bases from V and 3 bases from J; bases unmatched to any gene: 7. Per the germline V gene, CDR1 is LNHDA and CDR2 is SQIVND (reference sequence). The CDR3 sequence is 15 residues long. The CDR3 region has the DNA TGTGCCAGTCTGTGGGGACAGGGGGCGTACACTGAAGCTTTCTTT. Protein sequence: CASLWGQGAYTEAFF.

The rearrangement links TRBV6-5 to TRBJ1-1; no reliable D call. Germline V gene lookup returns CDR1 MNHEY and CDR2 SVGAGI. This CDR3 contains 13 residues. V lost 2 bases to trimming and J lost 3 bases, with 7 bases between them. The CDR3 reads CASSYARDTEAFF. CDR3 sequence (DNA): TGTGCCAGCAGTTACGCGAGGGACACTGAAGCTTTCTTT.

The chain carries TRBV5-1 and TRBJ1-2, with 7 bases fitting TRBD1. The CDR3 has 14 amino acids. Unmatched junction bases numbered 7, after V lost 4 bases and J lost 4 bases. Germline values: CDR1 SGHRS, CDR2 YFSETQ. CDR3 in DNA: TGCGCCAGCAGCCCGACAGGGTATGCCTATGGCTACACCTTC. It codes for CASSPTGYAYGYTF.

The chain recombines TRBV4-2 with TRBJ2-1, with D perhaps TRBD2 (6 bases). Trimming took off 2 bases at V and 0 bases at J, with 11 bases between the two ends. The CDR3 consists of 16 residues. Germline V gene data show CDR1 as LGHNA and CDR2 as YNFKEQ. DNA of the CDR3: TGTGCCAGCAGCCAATCCTTAGCGGTCTCCTACAATGAGCAGTTCTTC. Amino acids: CASSQSLAVSYNEQFF.

The CDR3 protein is CARVAGAYNEQFF. DNA of the CDR3: TGTGCCCGAGTAGCGGGAGCCTACAATGAGCAGTTCTTC. V is TRBV30 and J is TRBJ2-1; TRBD2 aligns across 9 bases. The CDR3 sequence is 13 residues long. Trimming removed 8 bases from V and 2 bases from J; junction bases left unmatched: 4. Germline CDR1 reads GTSNPN; CDR2 reads SVGIG (reference sequence).

The rearrangement joins TRBV19 to TRBJ2-3; a weak D match, TRBD2 (5 bases). Trimming removed 3 bases at V and 8 bases at J, with 18 bases between. This CDR3 is built from 15 residues. Germline V gene lookup returns CDR1 LNHDA and CDR2 SQIVND (reference sequence). This CDR3 is CASSIGGAAGSTQYF. For the CDR3, the DNA is TGTGCCAGTAGTATCGGCGGAGCGGCCGGAAGTACGCAGTATTTT.

Of note for this clone: A clone one base away is much larger, so this may be a read error. The V gene is TRBV9, the J gene TRBJ2-7; D gene ambiguous. Germline CDR1 SGDLS, CDR2 YYNGEE. This CDR3 is built from 11 residues. V lost 4 bases and J 1 base, leaving 3 bases between the germline ends. In nucleotides, the CDR3 is TGTGCCAGCAGCCCTTCCTACGAGCAGTACTTC. It is translated as CASSPSYEQYF.

The chain combines TRBV6-5 with TRBJ2-2; D unresolved. CDR3 length: 15 residues. Germline V gene lookup returns CDR1 MNHEY and CDR2 SVGAGI. Trimming stripped 6 bases from V and 5 bases from J, with 16 bases between. CDR3: CASRTGSTSTGELFF. Written as DNA, the CDR3 is TGTGCCAGCAGGACCGGGTCCACATCAACCGGGGAGCTGTTTTTT.

The chain couples TRBV4-3 to TRBJ2-1, with TRBD1 matching 9 bases. The CDR3 loop spans 15 amino acids. V trimming: 4 bases; J trimming: 9 bases; junction bases outside the gene matches: 10. Per the germline V gene, CDR1 is LGHNA and CDR2 is YSLEER. CDR3: CASSLRPGQGTEQFF. DNA of the CDR3: TGCGCCAGCAGCCTGAGACCGGGACAGGGCACTGAGCAGTTCTTC.

A few counts support this clone. The J gene is TRBJ1-2, the V gene TRBV6-5; the D gene is possibly TRBD1 (6 bases). CDR1 MNHEY and CDR2 SVGAGI come from the germline V gene. The CDR3 runs 14 residues. V was shortened by 10 bases and J by 1 base, with 16 bases between the two germline ends. As DNA, the CDR3 is TGTGCCACCATGACCGGGACAATTAACTATGGCTACACCTTC. It specifies CATMTGTINYGYTF.

This chain joins TRBV25-1 and TRBJ1-2, with 9 positions matching TRBD1. This CDR3 spans 13 amino acids. Unmatched junction bases numbered 6, after V lost 6 bases and J lost 7 bases. Germline values: CDR1 MGHDK, CDR2 SYGVNS. CDR3 amino acids: CASSQTGGLGYTF. In DNA, the CDR3 is TGTGCCAGCAGCCAAACAGGGGGCCTTGGCTACACCTTC.

This chain connects TRBV3-1 (or the pseudogene TRBV3-2) to TRBJ2-1, with 9 nucleotides matching TRBD2. Germline lookup yields CDR1 LGHDT and CDR2 YNNKEL (reference sequence). The ends lost 4 bases at V and 12 bases at J; junction bases unmatched: 1. This CDR3 is built from 11 residues. The CDR3 reads CASSRSGRQFF. DNA for the CDR3: TGTGCCAGCAGCCGTAGCGGGAGGCAGTTCTTC.

This clone was seen once. The V and J genes are TRBV4-2 and TRBJ2-3; 7 bases fit TRBD1. This CDR3 has 21 amino acids. Trimming removed 2 bases from V and 2 bases from J; junction bases left unmatched: 22. The germline V gene has CDR1 LGHNA and CDR2 YNFKEQ. The CDR3 loop is CASSQPYPGGSPGGHTDTQYF. The CDR3 coding sequence is TGTGCCAGCAGCCAACCGTATCCAGGGGGTTCGCCCGGCGGGCACACAGATACGCAGTATTTT.

The chain combines TRBV5-6 with TRBJ2-7, with a weak D call TRBD1 (5 bases). The CDR3 contains 14 residues. V gave up 0 bases and J gave up 7 bases, with 14 bases separating them. Germline loops: CDR1 SGHDT, CDR2 YYEEEE. CDR3 sequence: CASSLVTRAWEQYF. The CDR3 coding sequence is TGTGCCAGCAGCTTGGTTACCAGGGCTTGGGAGCAGTACTTC.

The chain recombines TRBV5-1 with TRBJ2-7; 7 nucleotides align to TRBD2. This CDR3 spans 18 amino acids. V gave up 0 bases and J gave up 3 bases; unmatched junction bases: 15. The germline V gene has CDR1 SGHRS and CDR2 YFSETQ. The CDR3: CASSLDVSYRRENYEQYF. The CDR3 DNA follows: TGCGCCAGCAGCTTGGATGTCTCCTATCGGCGGGAGAACTACGAGCAGTACTTC.

The V call is TRBV18, the J call TRBJ1-4; 8 nucleotides align to TRBD1. V was pared by 6 bases and J by 3 bases, with 3 bases of the junction left unmatched. This CDR3 spans 14 amino acids. Germline V lookup: CDR1 KGHSH, CDR2 LQKENI. DNA of the CDR3: TGTGCCAGCTCGAAACAGGGGGCTAATGAAAAACTGTTTTTT. Translating it yields CASSKQGANEKLFF.

The chain has TRBV27 and TRBJ2-1, with D possibly TRBD2 on 6 matching bases. Trimming pared 3 bases from V and 0 bases from J, leaving 9 bases between. CDR1 MNHEY and CDR2 SMNVEV come from the germline V gene (reference sequence). CDR3 length: 15 residues. DNA of the CDR3: TGTGCCAGCAGTTTTTCGGGAGACTCCTACAATGAGCAGTTCTTC. This sequence encodes CASSFSGDSYNEQFF.

This clone was recorded only once. The chain is built from TRBV11-3 and TRBJ2-7, with TRBD2 matching over 9 bases. The CDR3 totals 16 residues. Germline assignment: CDR1 SGHNT and CDR2 YENEEA. The J segment lost 3 bases and the V segment lost 5 bases, leaving 11 bases of the junction unmatched. In nucleotides, the CDR3 is TGTGCCAGCAGCCCTGGCGTTAGCGGGAGTTTCTACGAGCAGTACTTC. It specifies CASSPGVSGSFYEQYF.

This chain connects TRBV9 to TRBJ1-4; D possibly corresponds to TRBD1 (5 bases). This CDR3 region has 16 residues. Trimming removed 4 bases from V and 2 bases from J, with 15 bases in between. Germline CDR1 and CDR2: SGDLS and YYNGEE. CDR3 sequence (DNA): TGTGCCAGCAGCAAAAATAGGGGAGGCACTAATGAAAAACTGTTTTTT. Protein: CASSKNRGGTNEKLFF.

As for this clone: This same CDR3 is encoded by further DNA sequences in the sample. The chain uses TRBV5-1 and TRBJ2-3; 7 positions match TRBD1. The J segment lost 1 base and the V segment lost 3 bases, leaving 2 bases of the junction unmatched. Per the germline V gene, CDR1 is SGHRS and CDR2 is YFSETQ. The CDR3 runs to 14 residues. DNA of the CDR3: TGCGCCAGCAGCTCCGGGACAGGCACAGATACGCAGTATTTT. This sequence encodes CASSSGTGTDTQYF.